This T cell receptor (beta chain) was sequenced during a study of T cells after yellow fever vaccination. TCRdb processed the 5' RACE reads anew with MiXCR; each CDR3 protein has one entry. This sample has more than 300,000 distinct CDR3 sequences, with around 6.8% found just once. The study's findings and limits: Most clones from primary vaccination resurfaced after the booster (roughly 96% CD4, 88% CD8).

Note on this clonotype: Its antigen remains unknown.

The CDR3 covers 12 residues. Germline V CDR1 and CDR2: DFQATT, SNEGSKA (reference sequence). V was shortened by 4 bases and J by 0 bases, with 6 bases between the two germline ends. V usage is TRBV20-1 and J usage is TRBJ1-2; D is unclear. The source was PBMCs, collected roughly seven weeks after the first yellow fever vaccination. The source is a man between 18 and 29 years old who received the YFV17D yellow fever vaccine. The chain's CDR3 is CSANWANYGYTF. CDR3 sequence (DNA): TGCAGTGCTAACTGGGCTAACTATGGCTACACCTTC.